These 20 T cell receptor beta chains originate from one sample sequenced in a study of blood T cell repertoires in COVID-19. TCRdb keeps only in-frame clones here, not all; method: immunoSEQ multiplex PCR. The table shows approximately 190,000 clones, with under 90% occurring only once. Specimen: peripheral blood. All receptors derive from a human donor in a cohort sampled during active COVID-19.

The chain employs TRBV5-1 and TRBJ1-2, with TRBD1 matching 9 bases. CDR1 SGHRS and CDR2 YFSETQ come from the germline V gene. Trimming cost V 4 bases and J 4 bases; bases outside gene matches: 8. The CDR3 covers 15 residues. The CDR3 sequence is CASSERTGVGYGYTF. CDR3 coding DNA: TGCGCCAGCAGCGAGCGGACAGGGGTCGGCTATGGCTACACCTTC.

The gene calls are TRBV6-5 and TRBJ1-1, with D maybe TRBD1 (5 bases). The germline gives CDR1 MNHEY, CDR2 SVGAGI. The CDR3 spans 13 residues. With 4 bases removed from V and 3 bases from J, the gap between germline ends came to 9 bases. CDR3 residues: CASSLGADTEAFF. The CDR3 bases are TGTGCCAGCAGTTTAGGGGCAGACACTGAAGCTTTCTTT.

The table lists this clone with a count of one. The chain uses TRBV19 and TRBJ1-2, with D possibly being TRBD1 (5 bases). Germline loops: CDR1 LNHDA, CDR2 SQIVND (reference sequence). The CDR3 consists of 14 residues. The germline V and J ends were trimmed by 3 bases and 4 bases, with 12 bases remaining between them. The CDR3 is CASSMEGLRYGYTF. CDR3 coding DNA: TGTGCCAGTAGTATGGAGGGACTCCGCTATGGCTACACCTTC.

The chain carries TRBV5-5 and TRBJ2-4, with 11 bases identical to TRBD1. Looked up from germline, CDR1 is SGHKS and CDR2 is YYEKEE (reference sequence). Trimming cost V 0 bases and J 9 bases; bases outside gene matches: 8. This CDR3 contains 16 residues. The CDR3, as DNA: TGTGCCAGCAGCTTGGAATGGGACAGGGGGTTAGCCATTCAGTACTTC. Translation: CASSLEWDRGLAIQYF.

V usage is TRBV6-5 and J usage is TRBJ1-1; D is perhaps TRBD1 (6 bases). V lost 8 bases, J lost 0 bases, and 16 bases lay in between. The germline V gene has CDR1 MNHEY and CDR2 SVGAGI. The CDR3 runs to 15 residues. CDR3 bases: TGTGCCAGCCGACGGGAGGGGGTACTGAACACTGAAGCTTTCTTT. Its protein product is CASRREGVLNTEAFF.

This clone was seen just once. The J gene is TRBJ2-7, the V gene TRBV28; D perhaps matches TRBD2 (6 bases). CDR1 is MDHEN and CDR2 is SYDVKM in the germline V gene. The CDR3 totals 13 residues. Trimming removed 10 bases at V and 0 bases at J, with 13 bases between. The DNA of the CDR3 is TGTGCCATCTCTAGCGTTCCCTCCTACGAGCAGTACTTC. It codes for CAISSVPSYEQYF.

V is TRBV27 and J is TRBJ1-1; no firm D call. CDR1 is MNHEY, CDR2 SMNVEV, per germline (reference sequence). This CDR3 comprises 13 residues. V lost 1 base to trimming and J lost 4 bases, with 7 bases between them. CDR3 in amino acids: CASSLWEGTEAFF. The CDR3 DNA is TGTGCCAGCAGTTTATGGGAGGGCACTGAAGCTTTCTTT.

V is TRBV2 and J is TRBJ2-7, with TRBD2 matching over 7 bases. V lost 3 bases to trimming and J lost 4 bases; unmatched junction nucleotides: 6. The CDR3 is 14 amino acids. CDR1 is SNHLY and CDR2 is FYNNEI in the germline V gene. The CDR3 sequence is CASSDGLGIYEQYF. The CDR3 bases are TGTGCCAGCAGTGACGGACTAGGGATTTACGAGCAGTACTTC.

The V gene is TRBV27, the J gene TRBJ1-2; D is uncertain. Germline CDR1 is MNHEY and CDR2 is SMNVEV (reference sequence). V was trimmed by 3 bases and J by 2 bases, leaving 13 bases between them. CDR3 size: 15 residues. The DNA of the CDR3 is TGTGCCAGCAGTTTTTATGGCAGATCAAACTATGGCTACACCTTC. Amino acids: CASSFYGRSNYGYTF.

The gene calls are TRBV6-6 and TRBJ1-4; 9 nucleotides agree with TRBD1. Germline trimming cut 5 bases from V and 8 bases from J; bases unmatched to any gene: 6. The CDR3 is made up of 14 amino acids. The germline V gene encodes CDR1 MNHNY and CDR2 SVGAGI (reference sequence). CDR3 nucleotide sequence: TGTGCCAGCAGTACCTCCGGGACAGGGGAAAAACTGTTTTTT. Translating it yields CASSTSGTGEKLFF.

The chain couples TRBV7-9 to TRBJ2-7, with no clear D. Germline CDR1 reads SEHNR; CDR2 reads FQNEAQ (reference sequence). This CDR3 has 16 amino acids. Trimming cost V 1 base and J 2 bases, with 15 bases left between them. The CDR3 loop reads CASSLGRGKAAYEQYV. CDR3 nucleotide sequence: TGTGCCAGCAGCTTAGGACGAGGCAAGGCAGCCTACGAGCAGTACGTC.

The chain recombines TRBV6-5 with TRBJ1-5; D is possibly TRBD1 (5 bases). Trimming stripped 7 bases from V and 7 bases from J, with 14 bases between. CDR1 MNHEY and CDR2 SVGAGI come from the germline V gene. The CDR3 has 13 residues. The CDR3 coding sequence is TGTGCCAGCAACAACGGCGGGGGACAGCCCCAGCATTTT. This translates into CASNNGGGQPQHF.

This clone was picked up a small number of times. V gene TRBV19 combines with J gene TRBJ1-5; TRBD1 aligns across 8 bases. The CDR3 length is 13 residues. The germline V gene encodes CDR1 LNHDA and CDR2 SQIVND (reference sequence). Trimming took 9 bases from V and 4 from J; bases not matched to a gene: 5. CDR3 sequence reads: CASRGLLNQPQHF. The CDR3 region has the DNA TGTGCCAGCAGGGGGCTGCTGAATCAGCCCCAGCATTTT.

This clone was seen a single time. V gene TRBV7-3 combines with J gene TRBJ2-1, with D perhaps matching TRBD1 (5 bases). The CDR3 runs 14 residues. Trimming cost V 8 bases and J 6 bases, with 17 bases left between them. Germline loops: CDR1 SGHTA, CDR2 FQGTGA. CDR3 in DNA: TGTGCCAGCCAACATCCAGGGCCGGGCAATGAGCAGTTCTTC. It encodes CASQHPGPGNEQFF.

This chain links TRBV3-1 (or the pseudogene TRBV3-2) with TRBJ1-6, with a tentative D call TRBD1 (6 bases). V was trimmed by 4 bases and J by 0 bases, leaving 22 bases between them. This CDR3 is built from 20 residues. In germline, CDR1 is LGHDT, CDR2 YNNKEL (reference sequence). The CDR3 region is CASSPELTGFIGSYNSPLHF. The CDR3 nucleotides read TGTGCCAGCAGCCCCGAATTAACAGGGTTTATTGGCTCCTATAATTCACCCCTCCACTTT.

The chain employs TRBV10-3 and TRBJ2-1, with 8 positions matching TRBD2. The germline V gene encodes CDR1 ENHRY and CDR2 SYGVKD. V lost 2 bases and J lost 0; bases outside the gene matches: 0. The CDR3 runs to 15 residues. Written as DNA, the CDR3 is TGTGCCATCAGTGAGAGCGGGAGCTCCTACAATGAGCAGTTCTTC. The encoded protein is CAISESGSSYNEQFF.

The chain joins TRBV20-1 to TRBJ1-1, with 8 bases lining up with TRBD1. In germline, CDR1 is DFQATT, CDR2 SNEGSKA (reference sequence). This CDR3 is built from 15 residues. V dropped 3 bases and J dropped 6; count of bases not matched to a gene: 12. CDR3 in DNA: TGCAGTGCTAGTCCTCTGCAGGGGGCGAGCTCTGAAGCTTTCTTT. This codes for CSASPLQGASSEAFF.

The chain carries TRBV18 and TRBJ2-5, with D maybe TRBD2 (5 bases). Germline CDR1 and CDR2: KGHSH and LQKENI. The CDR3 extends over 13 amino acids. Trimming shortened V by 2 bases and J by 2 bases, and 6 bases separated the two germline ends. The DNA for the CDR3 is TGTGCCAGCTCACCAGGACTGCAAGAGACCCAGTACTTC. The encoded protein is CASSPGLQETQYF.

As DNA, the CDR3 is TGTGCCAGCAGCCCTATTGGAGGGGACAGCGCCTACAATGAGCAGTTCTTC. The encoded protein is CASSPIGGDSAYNEQFF. The chain links TRBV5-4 to TRBJ2-1; possible D gene TRBD1, 7 bases. From germline, CDR1 is SGHNT and CDR2 YYREEE (reference sequence). The V and J ends lost 4 bases and 2 bases respectively, with 19 bases between them. This CDR3 has 17 residues.

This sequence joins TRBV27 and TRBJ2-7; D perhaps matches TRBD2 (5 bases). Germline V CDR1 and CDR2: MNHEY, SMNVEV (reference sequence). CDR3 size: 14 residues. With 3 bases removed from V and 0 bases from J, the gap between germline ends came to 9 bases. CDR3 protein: CASSLVRGSYEQYF. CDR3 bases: TGTGCCAGCAGTTTGGTCCGGGGCTCCTACGAGCAGTACTTC.